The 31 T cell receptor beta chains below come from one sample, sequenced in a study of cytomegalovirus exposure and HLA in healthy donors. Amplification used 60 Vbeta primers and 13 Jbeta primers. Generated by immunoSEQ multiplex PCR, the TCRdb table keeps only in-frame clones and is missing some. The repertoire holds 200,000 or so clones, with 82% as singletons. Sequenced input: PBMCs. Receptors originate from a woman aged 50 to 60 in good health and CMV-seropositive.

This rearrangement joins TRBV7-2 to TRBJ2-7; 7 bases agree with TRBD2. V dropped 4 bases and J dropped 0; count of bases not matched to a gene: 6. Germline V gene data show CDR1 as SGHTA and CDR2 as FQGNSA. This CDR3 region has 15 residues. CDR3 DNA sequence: TGTGCCAGCAGCTCCGCCGGGACTAACTCCTACGAGCAGTACTTC. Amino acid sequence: CASSSAGTNSYEQYF.

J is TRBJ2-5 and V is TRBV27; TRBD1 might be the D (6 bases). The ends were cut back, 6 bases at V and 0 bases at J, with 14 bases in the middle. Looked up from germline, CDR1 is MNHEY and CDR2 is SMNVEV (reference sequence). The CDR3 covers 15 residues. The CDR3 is CASSRTTGYQETQYF. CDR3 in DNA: TGTGCCAGCAGCCGTACCACAGGGTACCAAGAGACCCAGTACTTC.

The chain's CDR3 is CASSAFSGQGGTEAFF. Here the CDR3 DNA reads TGTGCCAGCAGTGCTTTCTCAGGACAGGGGGGGACTGAAGCTTTCTTT. This chain links TRBV6-1 with TRBJ1-1; 10 nucleotides line up with TRBD1. The CDR3 is 16 residues long. Germline CDR1 is MNHNS and CDR2 is SASEGT. With V trimmed by 4 bases and J by 5 bases, 10 bases remained unmatched.

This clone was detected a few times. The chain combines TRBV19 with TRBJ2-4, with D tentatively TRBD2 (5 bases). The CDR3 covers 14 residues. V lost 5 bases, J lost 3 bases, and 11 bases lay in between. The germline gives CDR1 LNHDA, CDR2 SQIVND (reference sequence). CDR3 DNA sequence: TGTGCCAGTAGTCCCCTAGGAGGCAAAAACATTCAGTACTTC. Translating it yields CASSPLGGKNIQYF.

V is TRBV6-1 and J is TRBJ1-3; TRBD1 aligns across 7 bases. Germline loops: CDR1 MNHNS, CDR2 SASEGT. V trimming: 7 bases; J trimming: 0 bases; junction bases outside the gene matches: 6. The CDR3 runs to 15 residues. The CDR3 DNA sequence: TGTGCCAGCACCCGAGACAGGGCCTCTGGAAACACCATATATTTT. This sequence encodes CASTRDRASGNTIYF.

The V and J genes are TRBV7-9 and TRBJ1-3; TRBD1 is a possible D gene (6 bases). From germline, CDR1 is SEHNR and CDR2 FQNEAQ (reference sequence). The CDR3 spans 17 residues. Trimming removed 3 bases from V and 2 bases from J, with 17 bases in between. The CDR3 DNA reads TGTGCCAGCAGCTTCCCTGTACAGGCAGGGGCTGGAAACACCATATATTTT. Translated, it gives CASSFPVQAGAGNTIYF.

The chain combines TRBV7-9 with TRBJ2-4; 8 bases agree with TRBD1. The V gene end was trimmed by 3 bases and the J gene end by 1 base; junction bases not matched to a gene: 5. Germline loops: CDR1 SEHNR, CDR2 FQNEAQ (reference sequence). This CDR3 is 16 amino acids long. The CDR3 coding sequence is TGTGCCAGCAGCTTTGGACAGGGTCTTGCCAAAAACATTCAGTACTTC. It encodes CASSFGQGLAKNIQYF.

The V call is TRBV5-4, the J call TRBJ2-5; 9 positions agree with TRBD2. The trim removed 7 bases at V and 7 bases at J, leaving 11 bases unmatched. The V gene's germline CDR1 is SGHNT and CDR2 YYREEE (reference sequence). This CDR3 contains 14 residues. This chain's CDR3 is CASSLAGVPGTQYF. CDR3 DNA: TGTGCCAGCTCCTTAGCGGGAGTTCCCGGGACCCAGTACTTC.

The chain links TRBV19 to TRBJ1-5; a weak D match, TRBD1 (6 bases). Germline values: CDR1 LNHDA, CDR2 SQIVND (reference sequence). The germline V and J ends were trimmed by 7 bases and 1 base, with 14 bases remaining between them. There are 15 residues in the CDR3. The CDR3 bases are TGTGCCAGTACCGCTCGGGGGGCGAGCAATCAGCCCCAGCATTTT. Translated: CASTARGASNQPQHF.

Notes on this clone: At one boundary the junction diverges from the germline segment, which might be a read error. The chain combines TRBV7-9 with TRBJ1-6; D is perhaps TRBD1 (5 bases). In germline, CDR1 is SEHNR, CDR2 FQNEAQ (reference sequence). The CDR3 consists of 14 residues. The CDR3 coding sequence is TGTTCCAGCAGCTCAGGGCAAAATAATTCACCCCTCCACTTT. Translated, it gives CSSSSGQNNSPLHF.

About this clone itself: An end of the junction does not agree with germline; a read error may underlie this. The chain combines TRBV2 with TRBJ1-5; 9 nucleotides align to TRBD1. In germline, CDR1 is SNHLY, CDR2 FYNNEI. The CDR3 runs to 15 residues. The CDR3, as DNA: TGTGTCAGCAGTATCGACGGGACAGGGCCTCAGCCCCAGCATTTT. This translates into CVSSIDGTGPQPQHF.

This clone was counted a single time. For the CDR3, the DNA is TGTGCCAGCAGCCCCCCTAGCGGCTCCTACGAGCAGTACTTC. The encoded protein is CASSPPSGSYEQYF. The chain uses TRBV6-1 and TRBJ2-7; TRBD2 matches 7 bases. The CDR3 has 14 amino acids. Germline CDR1 is MNHNS and CDR2 is SASEGT. J gave up 0 bases and V 6 bases, and 5 bases lay outside the gene matches.

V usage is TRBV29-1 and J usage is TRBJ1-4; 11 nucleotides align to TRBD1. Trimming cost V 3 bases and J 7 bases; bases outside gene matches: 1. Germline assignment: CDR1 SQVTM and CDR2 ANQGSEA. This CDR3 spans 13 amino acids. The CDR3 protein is CSVEGTGGEKLFF. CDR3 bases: TGCAGCGTTGAGGGGACAGGGGGTGAAAAACTGTTTTTT.

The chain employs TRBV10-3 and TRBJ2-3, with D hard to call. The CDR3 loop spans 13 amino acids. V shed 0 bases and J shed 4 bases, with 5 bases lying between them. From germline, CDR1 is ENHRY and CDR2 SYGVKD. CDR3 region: CAISESRADTQYF. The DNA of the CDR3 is TGTGCCATCAGTGAGTCGAGAGCAGATACGCAGTATTTT.

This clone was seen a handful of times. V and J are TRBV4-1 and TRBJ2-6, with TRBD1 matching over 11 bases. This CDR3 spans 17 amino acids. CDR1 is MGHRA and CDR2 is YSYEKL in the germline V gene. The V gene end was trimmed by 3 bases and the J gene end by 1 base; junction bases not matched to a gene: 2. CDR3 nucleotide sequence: TGCGCCAGCAGCCAGGACAGGGGGCGTTCTGGGGCCAACGTCCTGACTTTC. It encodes CASSQDRGRSGANVLTF.

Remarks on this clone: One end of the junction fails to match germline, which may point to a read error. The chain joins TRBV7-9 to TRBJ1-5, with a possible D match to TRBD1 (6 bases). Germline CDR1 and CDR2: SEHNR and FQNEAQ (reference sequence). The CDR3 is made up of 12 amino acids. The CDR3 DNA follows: TGTTCCAGCAGCAAACAGGGTCGAGAACAGCATTTT. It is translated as CSSSKQGREQHF.

The CDR3: CASSFDPLQGWSYTF. The CDR3 nucleotides are TGTGCCAGCAGCTTCGACCCCCTACAGGGTTGGAGCTACACCTTC. The genes are TRBV5-5 and TRBJ1-2; tentatively, D is TRBD1 (6 bases). This CDR3 comprises 15 residues. Trimming pared 2 bases from V and 9 bases from J, leaving 20 bases between. The germline V gene has CDR1 SGHKS and CDR2 YYEKEE (reference sequence). The variable domain in full, with the rest retrieved from reference TRBV5-5 and TRBJ1-2, is DAGVTQSPTHLIKTRGQQVTLRCSPISGHKSVSWYQQVLGQGPQFIFQYYEKEERGRGNFPDRFSARQFPNYSSELNVNALLLGDSALYLCASSFDPLQGWSYTFGSGTRLTVV.

CDR3 residues: CAISESFSREETQYF. CDR3 DNA sequence: TGTGCCATCAGTGAGTCATTCTCCAGGGAAGAGACCCAGTACTTC. V usage is TRBV10-3 and J usage is TRBJ2-5, with D possibly TRBD1 on 5 matching bases. Germline V gene data show CDR1 as ENHRY and CDR2 as SYGVKD. The CDR3 covers 15 residues. V lost 0 bases and J lost 3, with 11 bases in between.

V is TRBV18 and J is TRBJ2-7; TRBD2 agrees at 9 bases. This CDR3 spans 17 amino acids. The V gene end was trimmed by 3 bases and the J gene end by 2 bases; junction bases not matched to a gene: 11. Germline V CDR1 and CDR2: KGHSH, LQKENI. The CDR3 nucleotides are TGTGCCAGCTCACCCGGCTCCACTGCGGGAGGGCCCTACGAGCAGTACTTC. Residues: CASSPGSTAGGPYEQYF.

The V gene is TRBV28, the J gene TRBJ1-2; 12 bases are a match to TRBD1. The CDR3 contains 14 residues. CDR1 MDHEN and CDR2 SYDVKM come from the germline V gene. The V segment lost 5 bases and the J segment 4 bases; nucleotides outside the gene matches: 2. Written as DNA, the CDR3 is TGTGCCAGCAGTGGGACAGGGGGCGCCTATGGCTACACCTTC. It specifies CASSGTGGAYGYTF.

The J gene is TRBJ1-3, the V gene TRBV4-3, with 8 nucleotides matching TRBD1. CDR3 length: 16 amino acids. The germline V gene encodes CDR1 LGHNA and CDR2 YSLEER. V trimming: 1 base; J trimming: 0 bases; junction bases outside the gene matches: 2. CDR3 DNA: TGCGCCAGCAGCCAAGTGGACAGGGACTCTGGAAACACCATATATTTT. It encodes CASSQVDRDSGNTIYF.

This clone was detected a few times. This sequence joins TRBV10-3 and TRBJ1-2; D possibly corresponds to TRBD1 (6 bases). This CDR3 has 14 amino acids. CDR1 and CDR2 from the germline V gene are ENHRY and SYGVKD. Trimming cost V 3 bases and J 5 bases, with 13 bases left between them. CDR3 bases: TGTGCCATCAGTGAACAGGGCGAAAGGTATGGCTACACCTTC. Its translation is CAISEQGERYGYTF.

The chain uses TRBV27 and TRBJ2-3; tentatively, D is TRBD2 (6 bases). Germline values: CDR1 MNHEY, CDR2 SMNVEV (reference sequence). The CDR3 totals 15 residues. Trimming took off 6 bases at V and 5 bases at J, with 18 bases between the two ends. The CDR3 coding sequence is TGTGCCAGCAGACGTAGCGGCAACTCAGGAGATACGCAGTATTTT. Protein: CASRRSGNSGDTQYF.

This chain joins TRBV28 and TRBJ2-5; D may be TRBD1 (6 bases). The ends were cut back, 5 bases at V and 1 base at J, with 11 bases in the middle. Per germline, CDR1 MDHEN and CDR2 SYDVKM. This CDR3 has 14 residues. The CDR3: CASSDGQLQETQYF. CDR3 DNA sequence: TGTGCCAGCAGTGATGGACAGCTCCAAGAGACCCAGTACTTC.

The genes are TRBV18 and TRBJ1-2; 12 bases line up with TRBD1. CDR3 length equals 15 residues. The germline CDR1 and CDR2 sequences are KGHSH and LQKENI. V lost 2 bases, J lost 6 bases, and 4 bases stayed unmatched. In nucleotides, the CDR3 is TGTGCCAGCTCACCAGGGACAGGGGGCGCAGATGGCTACACCTTC. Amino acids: CASSPGTGGADGYTF.

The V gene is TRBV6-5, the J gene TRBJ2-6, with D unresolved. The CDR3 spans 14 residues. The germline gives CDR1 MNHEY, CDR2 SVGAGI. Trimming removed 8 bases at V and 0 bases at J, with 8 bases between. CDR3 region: CASYRSSGANVLTF. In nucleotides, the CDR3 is TGTGCCAGCTACCGGAGCTCTGGGGCCAACGTCCTGACTTTC.

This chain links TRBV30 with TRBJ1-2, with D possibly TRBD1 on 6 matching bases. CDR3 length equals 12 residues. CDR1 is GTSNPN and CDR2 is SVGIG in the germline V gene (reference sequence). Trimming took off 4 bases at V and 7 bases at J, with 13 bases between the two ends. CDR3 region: CAWTSGVGGYTF. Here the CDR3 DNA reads TGTGCCTGGACCTCAGGGGTGGGTGGCTACACCTTC.

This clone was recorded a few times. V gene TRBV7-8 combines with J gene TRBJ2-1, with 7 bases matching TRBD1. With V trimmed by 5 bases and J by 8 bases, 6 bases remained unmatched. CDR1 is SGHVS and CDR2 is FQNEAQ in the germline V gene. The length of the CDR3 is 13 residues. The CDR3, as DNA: TGTGCCAGCAGCACACGACAGGGCGATGAGCAGTTCTTC. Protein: CASSTRQGDEQFF.

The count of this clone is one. The CDR3 nucleotides read TGTGCCAGCAGCCACTTTCGTACAGGGGAAAGCTCCTACGAGCAGTACTTC. The encoded protein is CASSHFRTGESSYEQYF. J is TRBJ2-7 and V is TRBV27; 7 nucleotides match TRBD1. Trimming took 6 bases from V and 0 from J; bases not matched to a gene: 14. CDR3 length: 17 residues. CDR1 MNHEY and CDR2 SMNVEV come from the germline V gene (reference sequence).

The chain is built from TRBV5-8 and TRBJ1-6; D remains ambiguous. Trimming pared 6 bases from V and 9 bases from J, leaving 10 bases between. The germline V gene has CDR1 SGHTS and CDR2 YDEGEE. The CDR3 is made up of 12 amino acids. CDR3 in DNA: TGTGCCAGCACTGAGACGGGTTCACCCCTCCACTTT. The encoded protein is CASTETGSPLHF. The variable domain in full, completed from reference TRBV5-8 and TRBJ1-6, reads EAGVTQSPTHLIKTRGQQATLRCSPISGHTSVYWYQQALGLGLQFLLWYDEGEERNRGNFPPRFSGRQFPNYSSELNVNALELEDSALYLCASTETGSPLHFGNGTRLTVT.

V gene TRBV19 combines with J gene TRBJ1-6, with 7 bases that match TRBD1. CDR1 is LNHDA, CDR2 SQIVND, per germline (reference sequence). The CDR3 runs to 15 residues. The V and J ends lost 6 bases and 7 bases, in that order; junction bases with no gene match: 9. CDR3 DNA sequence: TGTGCCAGTAGGCCACTGACAGGGCCCAATTCACCCCTCCACTTT. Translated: CASRPLTGPNSPLHF.